Following are 26 T cell receptor beta chains from one sample sequenced in a study of CD8+CD57+ T cells in acquired aplastic anemia. Genomic DNA, serving as template, underwent TCR beta VDJ and CDR3 profiling. TCRdb passed the reads through MiXCR, listing each CDR3 protein once. The table has some 170,000 distinct CDR3 sequences, around 60% seen once. The authors sequenced patients whose flow cytometry had shown CD8+CD57+ cell expansion. The material sequenced was sorted CD4+, CD8+, or CD8+CD57+ T cells (not recorded which) from PBMCs. The receptors originated from a human donor with aplastic anemia.

The chain links TRBV29-1 to TRBJ1-1; D may be TRBD1 (6 bases). Trimming shortened V by 6 bases and J by 2 bases, and 13 bases separated the two germline ends. Germline V gene data show CDR1 as SQVTM and CDR2 as ANQGSEA. This CDR3 spans 13 amino acids. The CDR3 nucleotides are TGCAGCGTGGGTGGGGGCTTTAACACTGAAGCTTTCTTT. Translation: CSVGGGFNTEAFF.

Many counts were recorded for this clonotype. This chain uses TRBV12-3 or TRBV12-4 with TRBJ1-5; TRBD1 is a possible D gene (6 bases). V dropped 2 bases and J dropped 3 bases, with 14 bases sitting between them. The CDR3 totals 16 residues. The CDR3: CASSLNYRDHNQPQHF. The CDR3 bases are TGTGCCAGCAGTTTAAATTACAGGGACCACAATCAGCCCCAGCATTTT.

This clonotype was counted between two and nine times. Mismatch with germline at one junction end may stem from a read error. This rearrangement joins TRBV4-1 to TRBJ1-3; possibly TRBD1 for D (5 bases). From germline, CDR1 is MGHRA and CDR2 YSYEKL. The CDR3 loop spans 16 amino acids. For the CDR3, the DNA is TGCGCCAGCAGCCCCGGGGGATCGAGCTCTGGAAACACCGTATATTTT. Its translation is CASSPGGSSSGNTVYF.

Points on this clonotype: Compared with germline, one end of the junction differs, possibly owing to a read error. This rearrangement joins TRBV10-1 to TRBJ2-1, with 9 positions matching TRBD1. This CDR3 region has 15 residues. CDR1 WNHNN and CDR2 SYGVQD come from the germline V gene (reference sequence). The DNA of the CDR3 is TGCGCCAGCAGTGAGTCGGTGACAGGGGGAAATGAGCGGTTCTTC. Its translation is CASSESVTGGNERFF.

The genes are TRBV10-3 and TRBJ2-1; possibly TRBD2 for D (6 bases). With 11 bases removed from V and 9 bases from J, the gap between germline ends came to 23 bases. The CDR3 runs 14 residues. CDR1 and CDR2 from the germline V gene are ENHRY and SYGVKD. Here the CDR3 reads CALSSASEGGEQFF. Written as DNA, the CDR3 is TGTGCCCTTTCATCTGCTAGCGAGGGCGGTGAGCAGTTCTTC.

The chain links TRBV7-3 to TRBJ1-4; possibly TRBD1 for D (6 bases). Per the germline V gene, CDR1 is SGHTA and CDR2 is FQGTGA. There are 14 residues in the CDR3. The V and J ends lost 5 bases and 8 bases respectively, with 15 bases between them. The CDR3 spells CASSRQDLGEKLFF. CDR3 sequence (DNA): TGTGCCAGCAGCAGACAGGATCTGGGAGAAAAACTGTTTTTT.

This chain uses TRBV2 with TRBJ1-1; weak D call: TRBD1 (5 bases). Trimming removed 4 bases from V and 8 bases from J, with 14 bases in between. Per germline, CDR1 SNHLY and CDR2 FYNNEI. This CDR3 region has 13 residues. CDR3 loop: CASSGWGGREAFF. The DNA for the CDR3 is TGTGCCAGCAGTGGTTGGGGGGGTAGGGAAGCTTTCTTT.

The sample holds a few counts of this clonotype. The junction shows a germline mismatch at one end, possibly a read error. The chain employs TRBV24-1 and TRBJ2-7; D ambiguous. CDR3 length equals 10 residues. CDR1 is KGHDR and CDR2 is SFDVKD in the germline V gene. The CDR3 DNA is TGTGCCACGAGTGCCTCAGAGCAGTACTTC. Amino acids: CATSASEQYF.

The sample holds a few counts of this clonotype. This chain connects TRBV24-1 to TRBJ2-3; unclear D gene. Germline V gene data show CDR1 as KGHDR and CDR2 as SFDVKD. Trimming removed 9 bases at V and 0 bases at J, with 6 bases between. The CDR3 runs 12 residues. The CDR3 loop is CATAASTDTQYF. For the CDR3, the DNA is TGTGCCACCGCGGCTAGCACAGATACGCAGTATTTT.

The chain links TRBV10-3 to TRBJ1-2, with D unresolved. This CDR3 is built from 12 residues. Germline CDR1 ENHRY, CDR2 SYGVKD. V shed 7 bases and J shed 4 bases, with 10 bases lying between them. In nucleotides, the CDR3 is TGTGCCATCATGGGCGCAGGCTATGGCTACACCTTC. Translated: CAIMGAGYGYTF.

The V and J genes are TRBV24-1 and TRBJ1-2; possible D gene TRBD1, 5 bases. V lost 9 bases to trimming and J lost 7 bases, with 26 bases between them. Germline values: CDR1 KGHDR, CDR2 SFDVKD. The CDR3 extends over 16 amino acids. CDR3 sequence (DNA): TGTGCCACCCCCAAAGATACGCATACGGGGGAGGCTGGCTACACCTTC. It yields the protein CATPKDTHTGEAGYTF.

As concerns this clonotype: This could be a read error, since a much larger clone is one nucleotide away. This rearrangement joins TRBV30 to TRBJ2-7; D is possibly TRBD1 (6 bases). Germline V gene data show CDR1 as GTSNPN and CDR2 as SVGIG (reference sequence). There are 11 residues in the CDR3. DNA for the CDR3: TGTGCCTTGAGTGCAGGGGCCGAGCAGTACTTC. This codes for CALSAGAEQYF. Using reference TRBV30 and TRBJ2-7 for the parts outside the CDR3, the full variable domain is SQTIHQWPATLVQPVGSPLSLECTVEGTSNPNLYWYRQAAGRGLQLLFYSVGIGQISSEVPQNLSASRPQDRQFILSSKKLLLSDSGFYLCALSAGAEQYFGPGTRLTVT.

V gene TRBV20-1 combines with J gene TRBJ1-1; weak D call: TRBD1 (5 bases). Germline values: CDR1 DFQATT, CDR2 SNEGSKA (reference sequence). Trimming removed 0 bases from V and 10 bases from J, with 12 bases in between. This CDR3 has 12 residues. DNA of the CDR3: TGCAGTGCTAGAGATCAGGGTTGGGGAGCTTTCTTT. Translation: CSARDQGWGAFF.

This clonotype showed up just a few times. CDR3 coding DNA: TGTGCCAGCAGCCTGACACTAGCGGGGGGCGAGCAGTACTTC. It encodes CASSLTLAGGEQYF. This chain links TRBV6-7 with TRBJ2-7, with TRBD2 matching 12 bases. TRBV6-7 belongs to the ORF category, with a function that is uncertain. V shed 6 bases, J shed 6 bases, and the junction held 6 bases outside the gene matches. The CDR3 is 14 residues long.

On this clonotype itself: A read error is possible here, since a much larger clone lies one base away. V usage is TRBV19 and J usage is TRBJ2-3; 7 nucleotides align to TRBD1. Germline V gene data show CDR1 as LNHDA and CDR2 as SQIVND (reference sequence). The length of the CDR3 is 17 residues. The CDR3 reads CANSIDRDRGSTDTQYF. In DNA form, the CDR3 reads TGTGCCAATAGTATAGATCGGGACAGAGGCAGCACAGATACGCAGTATTTT.

For this clonotype: One end of the junction fails to match germline, which may point to a read error. The chain employs TRBV7-2 and TRBJ2-7, with TRBD2 matching 9 bases. This CDR3 has 15 amino acids. The V gene's germline CDR1 is SGHTA and CDR2 FQGNSA. The CDR3 coding sequence is TGTGCTAGCAGCTCTACTAGCGGGCAAACCTACGAGCAGTACTTC. It yields the protein CASSSTSGQTYEQYF.

The chain carries TRBV20-1 and TRBJ2-1, with 8 bases lining up with TRBD2. Germline V gene sequence: CDR1 DFQATT, CDR2 SNEGSKA (reference sequence). This CDR3 spans 14 amino acids. The V segment lost 3 bases and the J segment 3 bases; nucleotides outside the gene matches: 4. This CDR3 is CSARDSGVYNEQFF. The CDR3 DNA reads as TGCAGTGCTAGGGATAGCGGGGTCTACAATGAGCAGTTCTTC.

This clonotype appeared a single time. The gene calls are TRBV10-3 and TRBJ2-7; D might be TRBD1 (5 bases). The V gene's germline CDR1 is ENHRY and CDR2 SYGVKD. The CDR3 is 15 amino acids. Trimming took 9 bases from V and 1 from J, leaving 19 bases between them. The CDR3 DNA reads as TGTGCCATAGCCCGGACACTACAAAATTCCTACGAGCAGTACTTC. This gives the protein CAIARTLQNSYEQYF.

This clonotype is a singleton in its sample. The chain links TRBV7-9 to TRBJ1-2, with D tentatively TRBD1 (6 bases). CDR1 is SEHNR and CDR2 is FQNEAQ in the germline V gene (reference sequence). V dropped 5 bases and J dropped 4 bases, with 17 bases sitting between them. This CDR3 is built from 15 residues. The CDR3 here is CASSSTTGPGYGYTF. In DNA, the CDR3 is TGTGCCAGCAGCAGTACTACAGGGCCGGGCTATGGCTACACCTTC.

With respect to this clonotype: This is likely a read error, given that the CDR3 carries no conserved phenylalanine or tryptophan at its end. It is unclear where the CDR3 begins or ends on the DNA, so no DNA is shown, and the CDR3 is as TCRdb lists it. The V call is TRBV10-3, the J call TRBJ2-5; the D call of TRBD1 is as the table states it, not checked on the DNA. Germline assignment: CDR1 ENHRY and CDR2 SYGVKD. Inclusive of both ends, the CDR3 amounts to 10 amino acids. The CDR3 loop reads CAISEFAPGQ.

A word on this clonotype: This may come from a read error, since a much larger clone is one base off. J is TRBJ1-2 and V is TRBV5-1; D is ambiguous. CDR1 SGHRS and CDR2 YFSETQ come from the germline V gene. V dropped 0 bases and J dropped 7 bases, with 19 bases sitting between them. CDR3 length: 16 residues. Here the CDR3 reads CASSLVGSSFPSGYTF. CDR3 bases: TGCGCCAGCAGCTTGGTCGGGTCCAGTTTTCCCTCTGGCTACACCTTC.

This clonotype was detected a few times. The chain joins TRBV10-1 to TRBJ2-1, with D tentatively TRBD2 (6 bases). V lost 3 bases to trimming and J lost 9 bases, with 12 bases between them. The CDR3 loop spans 13 amino acids. Per the germline V gene, CDR1 is WNHNN and CDR2 is SYGVQD (reference sequence). CDR3: CASSEREAGEQFF. Here the CDR3 DNA reads TGCGCCAGCAGTGAAAGGGAGGCGGGTGAGCAGTTCTTC.

The chain employs TRBV20-1 and TRBJ2-3; TRBD2 aligns across 9 bases. This CDR3 comprises 16 residues. Per germline, CDR1 DFQATT and CDR2 SNEGSKA (reference sequence). V gave up 4 bases and J gave up 5 bases; unmatched junction bases: 13. The DNA of the CDR3 is TGCAGTGCTACCCTGTATTTAGCGGGGGAGGGAGATACGCAGTATTTT. Its protein is CSATLYLAGEGDTQYF.

The chain has TRBV6-4 and TRBJ2-1; tentative D call: TRBD1 (6 bases). Trimming cost V 3 bases and J 7 bases, with 16 bases left between them. CDR3 length: 15 residues. Per germline, CDR1 MRHNA and CDR2 SNTAGT. The CDR3 here is CASSETGNVLNEQFF. CDR3 bases: TGTGCCAGCAGTGAAACAGGGAATGTTTTGAATGAGCAGTTCTTC.

A remark on this clonotype: The junction does not match germline at one end; this may be a read error. The V and J genes are TRBV6-1 and TRBJ2-7, with D maybe TRBD1 (5 bases). CDR3 length equals 13 residues. The germline V gene has CDR1 MNHNS and CDR2 SASEGT. CDR3 nucleotide sequence: TGTGCCAGCGGTGAACAGGATACCTACGAGCAGTACTTC. It specifies CASGEQDTYEQYF.

This clonotype was recorded only once. The genes are TRBV6-6 and TRBJ1-6; D might be TRBD1 (5 bases). The CDR3 sequence is 16 residues long. Per the germline V gene, CDR1 is MNHNY and CDR2 is SVGAGI (reference sequence). Trimming took off 0 bases at V and 6 bases at J, with 12 bases between the two ends. CDR3 sequence reads: CASSYSEGSSNSPLHF. CDR3 sequence (DNA): TGTGCCAGCAGTTACTCTGAGGGGAGTTCTAATTCACCCCTCCACTTT.